Each of the 15 T cell receptor beta chains below was sequenced from the same sample in a study of regulatory T cells in long-lasting Graves disease. Arm-PCR with iRepertoire HTBI primers amplified the CDR3 regions for these TCR beta libraries. TCRdb reanalysed the multiplex PCR reads using MiXCR and keeps one entry per CDR3 protein. The sample carries approximately 400,000 distinct CDR3 sequences, around 11% recorded once. Time point here: newly diagnosed GD, antithyroid drugs for less than 3 months. Following extraction of RNA from PBMCs, that RNA was used to make the TCR library. This same sample was also part of a study on T cells in Graves' hyperthyroidism and ophthalmopathy.

Sequenced here: peripheral blood mononuclear cells (PBMCs), sampled at new diagnosis, from a patient treated with antithyroid drugs. The receptor source for this set is a woman in her late teens or twenties with Graves disease.

The sample holds many counts of this clonotype. The chain links TRBV3-1 to TRBJ2-3; 15 bases map to TRBD2. The CDR3 covers 17 residues. The germline CDR1 and CDR2 sequences are LGHDT and YNNKEL (reference sequence). Trimming took 4 bases from V and 3 from J; bases not matched to a gene: 5. The CDR3 reads CASSPWTSGGATDTQYF. Here the CDR3 DNA reads TGTGCCAGCAGCCCGTGGACTAGCGGGGGGGCAACAGATACGCAGTATTTT.

This clonotype was detected ten times or more. The chain couples TRBV4-3 to TRBJ1-2; TRBD1 is a possible D gene (6 bases). CDR1 LGHNA and CDR2 YSLEER come from the germline V gene. V lost 0 bases and J 8 bases, leaving 16 bases between the germline ends. The CDR3 loop spans 15 amino acids. The CDR3 loop reads CASSQDGGGMLGYTF. CDR3 sequence (DNA): TGCGCCAGCAGCCAAGATGGGGGCGGGATGTTGGGCTACACCTTC.

This clonotype was counted many times. This chain uses TRBV18 with TRBJ1-2, with a tentative D call TRBD1 (6 bases). The CDR3 has 14 residues. CDR1 KGHSH and CDR2 LQKENI come from the germline V gene. V was cut by 5 bases and J by 3 bases, with 13 bases left in between. CDR3 in DNA: TGTGCCAGCTCATCTAACAGGGAGGACTATGGCTACACCTTC. Encoded protein: CASSSNREDYGYTF.

This clonotype was seen at least ten times. The gene calls are TRBV20-1 and TRBJ2-1; perhaps TRBD1 as D (6 bases). This CDR3 contains 17 residues. The V end was cut by 1 base, the J end by 0 bases, with 16 bases between. The germline gives CDR1 DFQATT, CDR2 SNEGSKA (reference sequence). This CDR3 reads CSARGGAGTSSYNEQFF. The CDR3 DNA reads TGCAGTGCTAGAGGTGGGGCAGGGACAAGCTCCTACAATGAGCAGTTCTTC.

This clonotype was picked up many times. J is TRBJ2-7 and V is TRBV6-1; unclear D gene. V lost 5 bases and J lost 1, with 12 bases in between. Germline V gives CDR1 MNHNS, CDR2 SASEGT. There are 14 residues in the CDR3. CDR3 coding DNA: TGTGCCAGCAGTAAAACATCGGGTTCCTACGAGCAGTACGTC. Amino acids: CASSKTSGSYEQYV.

This clonotype appeared many times. The chain links TRBV28 to TRBJ1-3, with D unresolved. Trimming removed 0 bases at V and 2 bases at J, with 11 bases between. In germline, CDR1 is MDHEN, CDR2 SYDVKM. This CDR3 has 16 amino acids. CDR3 amino acids: CASSLWSQSPGNTIYF. The DNA for the CDR3 is TGTGCCAGCAGTTTATGGTCCCAGTCTCCTGGAAACACCATATATTTT. Full variable domain (rest looked up from reference TRBV28 and TRBJ1-3): DVKVTQSSRYLVKRTGEKVFLECVQDMDHENMFWYRQDPGLGLRLIYFSYDVKMKEKGDIPEGYSVSREKKERFSLILESASTNQTSMYLCASSLWSQSPGNTIYFGEGSWLTVV.

The rearrangement links TRBV15 to TRBJ1-6, with D maybe TRBD1 (5 bases). V gave up 3 bases and J gave up 7 bases, with 10 bases separating them. This CDR3 spans 14 amino acids. Germline-derived CDR1 and CDR2 are LNHNV and YYDKDF (reference sequence). Here the CDR3 DNA reads TGTGCCACCAGCAGCTGGACAAGCAATTCACCCCTCCACTTT. Its protein product is CATSSWTSNSPLHF.

This clonotype appeared many times. The CDR3 DNA is TGTGCTAGTGGCCGCGGACAGGTCCCCTCCTCCTATAATTCACCCCTCCACTTT. It encodes CASGRGQVPSSYNSPLHF. The chain joins TRBV12-5 to TRBJ1-6; the match to TRBD1 covers 7 bases. CDR1 is LGHNT, CDR2 FRNRAP, per germline. J was trimmed by 0 bases and V by 6 bases; bases with no gene match: 11. This CDR3 is built from 18 residues.

This clonotype has ten or more counts. The chain combines TRBV11-2 with TRBJ1-3; a weak D match, TRBD1 (6 bases). V shed 4 bases and J shed 0 bases, with 19 bases lying between them. This CDR3 is built from 18 residues. Germline assignment: CDR1 SGHAT and CDR2 FQNNGV. The DNA of the CDR3 is TGTGCCAGCAGCTCAGTAAGGGGGGCCTTGTTCTCTGGAAACACCATATATTTT. Its protein product is CASSSVRGALFSGNTIYF.

The V call is TRBV9, the J call TRBJ2-1; 10 bases agree with TRBD2. Germline CDR1 and CDR2: SGDLS and YYNGEE. The V and J ends lost 4 bases and 5 bases, in that order; junction bases with no gene match: 6. The CDR3 consists of 15 residues. CDR3 region: CASSLTSGAHNEQFF. In nucleotides, the CDR3 is TGTGCCAGCAGCCTCACTAGCGGGGCCCACAATGAGCAGTTCTTC.

In its sample, this clonotype was seen many times. The chain links TRBV7-2 to TRBJ2-1; no definite D call. Germline CDR1 SGHTA, CDR2 FQGNSA. The CDR3 has 16 amino acids. The V end lost 2 bases, the J end lost 8 bases, and 19 bases lay between the germline ends. CDR3 sequence (DNA): TGTGCCAGCAGCTTATGGCCGGGCCAAGAAGTAGATGAGCAGTTCTTC. Protein: CASSLWPGQEVDEQFF. The variable domain in full, completed from reference TRBV7-2 and TRBJ2-1, reads GAGVSQSPSNKVTEKGKDVELRCDPISGHTALYWYRQSLGQGLEFLIYFQGNSAPDKSGLPSDRFSAERTGGSVSTLTIQRTQQEDSAVYLCASSLWPGQEVDEQFFGPGTRLTVL.

V is TRBV20-1 and J is TRBJ2-4; D may be TRBD1 (5 bases). From germline, CDR1 is DFQATT and CDR2 SNEGSKA (reference sequence). CDR3 length: 19 amino acids. The germline V and J ends were trimmed by 1 base and 0 bases, with 22 bases remaining between them. As DNA, the CDR3 is TGCAGTGCTAGAGGAGGAACACCGGACATCTCACTAGCCAAAAACATTCAGTACTTC. Amino acid sequence: CSARGGTPDISLAKNIQYF.

This clonotype has at least ten counts. V gene TRBV20-1 combines with J gene TRBJ1-3, with 9 bases that match TRBD1. Trimming removed 3 bases from V and 2 bases from J; junction bases left unmatched: 5. The germline gives CDR1 DFQATT, CDR2 SNEGSKA (reference sequence). The CDR3 totals 15 residues. CDR3 in DNA: TGCAGTGCTAGCGACAGGGGGAACGCTGGAAACACCATATATTTT. Residues: CSASDRGNAGNTIYF.

This clonotype was seen ten or more times. V gene TRBV11-2 combines with J gene TRBJ1-6, with D maybe TRBD1 (5 bases). The length of the CDR3 is 15 residues. V lost 4 bases, J lost 6 bases, and 13 bases lay in between. Germline values: CDR1 SGHAT, CDR2 FQNNGV. The CDR3 DNA follows: TGTGCCAGCAGCTCGGGCGTGGGGGTTAATTCACCCCTCCACTTT. It specifies CASSSGVGVNSPLHF.

This clonotype came up many times. The genes are TRBV7-9 and TRBJ1-5; no reliable D call. Trimming cost V 5 bases and J 1 base, with 6 bases left between them. The CDR3 runs 13 residues. The germline gives CDR1 SEHNR, CDR2 FQNEAQ (reference sequence). CDR3 sequence (DNA): TGTGCCAGCAGCCCTCAGAGCAATCAGCCCCAGCATTTT. Residues: CASSPQSNQPQHF.